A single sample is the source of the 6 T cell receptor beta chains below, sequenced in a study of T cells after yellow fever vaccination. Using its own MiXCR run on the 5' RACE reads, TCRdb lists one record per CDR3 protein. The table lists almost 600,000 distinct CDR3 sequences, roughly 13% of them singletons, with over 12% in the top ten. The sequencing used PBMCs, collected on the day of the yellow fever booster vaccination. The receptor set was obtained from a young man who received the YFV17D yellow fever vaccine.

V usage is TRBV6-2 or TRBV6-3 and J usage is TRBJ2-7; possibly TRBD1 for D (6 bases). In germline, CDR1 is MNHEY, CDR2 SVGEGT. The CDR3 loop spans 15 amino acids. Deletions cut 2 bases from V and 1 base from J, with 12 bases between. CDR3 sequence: CASSYRQAESYEQYF. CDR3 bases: TGTGCCAGCAGTTACCGACAGGCAGAATCCTACGAGCAGTACTTC.

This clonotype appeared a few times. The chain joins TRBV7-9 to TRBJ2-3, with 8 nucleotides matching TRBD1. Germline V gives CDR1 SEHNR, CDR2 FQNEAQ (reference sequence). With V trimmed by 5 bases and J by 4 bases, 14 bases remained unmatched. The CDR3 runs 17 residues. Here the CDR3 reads CASSRSGDRSYPDTQYF. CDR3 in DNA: TGTGCCAGCAGCCGTTCGGGGGACAGGTCCTACCCAGATACGCAGTATTTT.

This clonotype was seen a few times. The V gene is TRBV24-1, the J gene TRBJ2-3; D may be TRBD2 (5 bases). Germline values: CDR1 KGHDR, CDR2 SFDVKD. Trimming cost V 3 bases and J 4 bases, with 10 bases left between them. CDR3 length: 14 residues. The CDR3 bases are TGTGCCACCAGTGATCCTAGCCCCCCAGATACGCAGTATTTT. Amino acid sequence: CATSDPSPPDTQYF.

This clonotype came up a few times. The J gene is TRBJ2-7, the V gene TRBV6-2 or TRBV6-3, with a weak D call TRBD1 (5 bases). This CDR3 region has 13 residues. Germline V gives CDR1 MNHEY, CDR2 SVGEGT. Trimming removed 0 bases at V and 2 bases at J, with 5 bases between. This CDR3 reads CASSYSDTYEQYF. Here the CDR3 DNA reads TGTGCCAGCAGTTACTCGGACACCTACGAGCAGTACTTC.

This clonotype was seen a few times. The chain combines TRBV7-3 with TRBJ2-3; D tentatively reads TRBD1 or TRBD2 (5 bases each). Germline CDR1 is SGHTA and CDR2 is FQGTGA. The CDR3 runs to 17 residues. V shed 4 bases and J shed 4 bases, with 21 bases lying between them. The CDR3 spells CASSSTPGEEGSDTQYF. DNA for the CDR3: TGTGCCAGCAGCTCTACCCCTGGAGAAGAGGGGTCAGATACGCAGTATTTT.

In DNA, the CDR3 is TGTGCCAGCAGTTTACGTCCTAGTGGGTCCTTTCGGGAGCAGTACTTC. Translating it yields CASSLRPSGSFREQYF. The V and J genes are TRBV27 and TRBJ2-7; D gene uncertain. CDR3 length equals 16 residues. Germline CDR1 is MNHEY and CDR2 is SMNVEV (reference sequence). Trimming took 2 bases from V and 7 from J, leaving 21 bases between them.